A single sample is the source of the 30 T cell receptor beta chains below, sequenced in a study of early T cells in non-severe SARS-CoV-2 infection. TCRdb re-called the 5' RACE reads through MiXCR, storing one row per CDR3 protein. Of 20,000 or so distinct CDR3 sequences listed, approximately 4.3% were seen once; the top ten hold less than 5.5%. The sample was whole blood. The source of these receptors is an adult who was a healthcare worker with PCR-confirmed SARS-CoV-2 infection or an uninfected control (not recorded which).

This clonotype was observed at least ten times. The chain carries TRBV6-5 and TRBJ1-5; no clear D. Trimming removed 6 bases at V and 5 bases at J, with 11 bases between. This CDR3 is 13 amino acids long. CDR1 is MNHEY, CDR2 SVGAGI, per germline. The CDR3 DNA sequence: TGTGCCAGCAGATTTAGCGATTATCAGCCCCAGCATTTT. Protein product: CASRFSDYQPQHF.

Many counts were recorded for this clonotype. The chain combines TRBV18 with TRBJ2-5, with 8 bases identical to TRBD2. The J segment lost 1 base and the V segment lost 5 bases, leaving 9 bases of the junction unmatched. The CDR3 has 16 residues. CDR1 is KGHSH and CDR2 is LQKENI in the germline V gene. In DNA form, the CDR3 reads TGTGCCAGCTCAACCCAACTAGCGGACAGCCAAGAGACCCAGTACTTC. This encodes CASSTQLADSQETQYF.

This clonotype was observed many times. The rearrangement joins TRBV7-2 to TRBJ2-3; 13 bases map to TRBD2. CDR3 length: 16 residues. Losses at the gene ends were 5 bases for V and 4 bases for J; bases not matched to a gene: 6. Per the germline V gene, CDR1 is SGHTA and CDR2 is FQGNSA. CDR3 in DNA: TGTGCCAGCAGCCTACTAGCGGGGGGGATTGCAGATACGCAGTATTTT. Protein product: CASSLLAGGIADTQYF.

This clonotype was picked up many times. This chain connects TRBV7-9 to TRBJ1-2, with TRBD1 identical over 10 bases. J lost 1 base, V lost 1 base, and 6 bases had no gene match. Per germline, CDR1 SEHNR and CDR2 FQNEAQ (reference sequence). The CDR3 sequence is 17 residues long. This CDR3 reads CASSLDGTGALNYGYTF. The CDR3, as DNA: TGTGCCAGCAGCTTAGATGGGACAGGGGCCCTTAACTATGGCTACACCTTC.

About this clonotype itself: One base away lies a much larger clone, so this may be a sequencing read error. The chain is built from TRBV12-3 or TRBV12-4 and TRBJ2-2, with D hard to call. The CDR3 covers 15 residues. V lost 6 bases and J lost 0, with 11 bases in between. The CDR3 bases are TGTGCCAGCAGCCTAGTTACTGCGAACACCGGGGAGCTGTTTTTT. It is translated as CASSLVTANTGELFF.

At least ten counts were recorded for this clonotype. V is TRBV6-5 and J is TRBJ2-2, with 7 bases that match TRBD2. Germline CDR1 is MNHEY and CDR2 is SVGAGI. This CDR3 has 15 residues. Losses at the gene ends were 4 bases for V and 4 bases for J; bases not matched to a gene: 6. The CDR3 here is CASSFQRDTTGELFF. The CDR3 DNA reads TGTGCCAGCAGTTTCCAGCGGGATACCACCGGGGAGCTGTTTTTT.

This clonotype was observed at least ten times. The chain recombines TRBV5-5 with TRBJ1-1; D is ambiguous. V lost 0 bases, J lost 6 bases, and 12 bases lay in between. Germline assignment: CDR1 SGHKS and CDR2 YYEKEE (reference sequence). There are 14 residues in the CDR3. The CDR3 bases are TGTGCCAGCAGCTTGGGGTCCTTGGGCGCTGAAGCTTTCTTT. It yields the protein CASSLGSLGAEAFF.

V usage is TRBV7-2 and J usage is TRBJ2-3; D ambiguous. The CDR3 is made up of 14 amino acids. Per the germline V gene, CDR1 is SGHTA and CDR2 is FQGNSA. V was trimmed by 4 bases and J by 3 bases, leaving 11 bases between them. The chain's CDR3 is CASSSYMATDTQYF. For the CDR3, the DNA is TGTGCCAGCAGCTCCTACATGGCTACAGATACGCAGTATTTT.

By share, this clonotype ranks as medium-sized (0.01 to 0.1%). The rearrangement uses TRBV11-2 and TRBJ2-7; D unresolved. Trimming cost V 5 bases and J 7 bases, with 9 bases left between them. From germline, CDR1 is SGHAT and CDR2 FQNNGV. The CDR3 runs 11 residues. The CDR3 DNA is TGTGCCAGCAGCCCCTTCGGGGAGCAGTACTTC. Its protein product is CASSPFGEQYF.

This clonotype was recorded many times. The chain recombines TRBV30 with TRBJ1-1, with 7 bases fitting TRBD1. Unmatched junction bases numbered 13, after V lost 4 bases and J lost 5 bases. The CDR3 is 15 residues long. Germline V gene data show CDR1 as GTSNPN and CDR2 as SVGIG (reference sequence). This CDR3 reads CAWTQTQGVITEAFF. CDR3 sequence (DNA): TGTGCCTGGACCCAAACCCAGGGGGTAATAACTGAAGCTTTCTTT.

This clonotype was detected only a few times. V and J are TRBV5-4 and TRBJ2-7, with 9 bases aligning to TRBD1. The junction had 13 bases not matched to a gene; V was cut back by 5 bases and J by 7 bases. Germline-derived CDR1 and CDR2 are SGHNT and YYREEE (reference sequence). This CDR3 is 15 amino acids long. CDR3 coding DNA: TGTGCCAGCAGGTCCAGGGGGACAGGGAATACAGAGCAGTACTTC. It specifies CASRSRGTGNTEQYF.

In its sample, this clonotype was seen many times. The CDR3 nucleotides are TGCGCCAGCAGCCAAGCTATGCGTCAGCCCCAGCATTTT. It is translated as CASSQAMRQPQHF. The J gene is TRBJ1-5, the V gene TRBV4-3; D remains unclear. In germline, CDR1 is LGHNA, CDR2 YSLEER. CDR3 size: 13 residues. Trimming took off 1 base at V and 6 bases at J, with 7 bases between the two ends.

The chain links TRBV28 to TRBJ1-4, with a weak D call TRBD1 (5 bases). Germline V gene lookup returns CDR1 MDHEN and CDR2 SYDVKM. The length of the CDR3 is 15 residues. The germline V and J ends were trimmed by 2 bases and 5 bases, with 12 bases remaining between them. The DNA for the CDR3 is TGTGCCAGCAGTTTAATGACAGCCTCCAATGAAAAACTGTTTTTT. It codes for CASSLMTASNEKLFF.

This clonotype has more than one count but fewer than ten. The gene calls are TRBV5-6 and TRBJ2-3; 7 nucleotides line up with TRBD1. After removal of 3 bases from V and 1 base from J, the junction contained 5 bases not matched to a gene. Germline loops: CDR1 SGHDT, CDR2 YYEEEE. This CDR3 spans 15 amino acids. CDR3 loop: CASSSDRVGTDTQYF. DNA for the CDR3: TGTGCCAGCAGCTCTGACAGGGTCGGCACAGATACGCAGTATTTT.

Notes on this clonotype: A read error may explain this, as a much larger clone is one base away. The conserved phenylalanine or tryptophan is not found at the CDR3 terminus, so this likely reflects a read error. The J gene is TRBJ2-3, the V gene TRBV6-6; the D is unclear. The germline gives CDR1 MNHNY, CDR2 SVGAGI (reference sequence). Trimming took 6 bases from V and 4 from J, leaving 8 bases between them. This CDR3 contains 12 residues. In nucleotides, the CDR3 is TGTGCCAGCAGCACACCAGCAGATACGCAGTATTAT. This codes for CASSTPADTQYY.

The chain joins TRBV7-2 to TRBJ2-7; 8 bases line up with TRBD1. The CDR3 consists of 12 residues. With V trimmed by 4 bases and J by 13 bases, 9 bases remained unmatched. CDR1 and CDR2 from the germline V gene are SGHTA and FQGNSA. CDR3 residues: CASSSGRGPYYF. CDR3 in DNA: TGTGCCAGCAGCTCCGGCAGGGGGCCCTATTACTTC.

This CDR3 is CASSSRGEGEQFF. The CDR3 bases are TGCGCCAGCAGCTCGCGAGGGGAGGGTGAGCAGTTCTTC. The chain uses TRBV5-1 and TRBJ2-1; 7 nucleotides line up with TRBD2. The CDR3 is 13 residues long. Germline assignment: CDR1 SGHRS and CDR2 YFSETQ. V lost 3 bases, J lost 9 bases, and 6 bases stayed unmatched.

Many counts were recorded for this clonotype. The CDR3 DNA reads TGTGCCAGCAGCCTTTTAGGACAGGGGACCGAGCAGTACTTC. This translates into CASSLLGQGTEQYF. This sequence joins TRBV6-5 and TRBJ2-7; 9 bases are a match to TRBD1. This CDR3 region has 14 residues. J lost 6 bases, V lost 6 bases, and 9 bases had no gene match. Germline V lookup: CDR1 MNHEY, CDR2 SVGAGI.

With respect to this clonotype: A much larger clone lies a single base off, so this may be a read error. V and J are TRBV19 and TRBJ2-7; a possible D gene is TRBD2 (5 bases). The CDR3 runs 13 residues. Germline CDR1 and CDR2: LNHDA and SQIVND (reference sequence). CDR3 loop: CVSSIPGSYEQYF. CDR3 DNA: TGTGTCAGTAGTATACCGGGATCCTACGAGCAGTACTTC.

Many counts were recorded for this clonotype. DNA of the CDR3: TGCGCCAGCAGCCAAGAAGGCGGAACTAACTATGGCTACACCTTC. Its protein product is CASSQEGGTNYGYTF. The V call is TRBV4-3, the J call TRBJ1-2; no reliable D call. Germline-derived CDR1 and CDR2 are LGHNA and YSLEER. Trimming cost V 0 bases and J 0 bases, with 8 bases left between them. CDR3 length: 15 residues.

The table lists this clonotype with many counts. The rearrangement joins TRBV10-3 to TRBJ1-1; no clear D gene. The V and J ends lost 7 bases and 0 bases respectively, with 15 bases between them. Germline CDR1 is ENHRY and CDR2 is SYGVKD. The CDR3 contains 15 residues. The CDR3 loop reads CAIKDRVDLNTEAFF. The CDR3 bases are TGTGCCATCAAAGATCGGGTCGATTTGAACACTGAAGCTTTCTTT.

The V and J genes are TRBV29-1 and TRBJ2-2, with D unclear. V was cut by 1 base and J by 7 bases, with 7 bases left in between. Germline V gene lookup returns CDR1 SQVTM and CDR2 ANQGSEA. The CDR3 loop spans 12 amino acids. In DNA form, the CDR3 reads TGCAGCGTTGAAGGATTTATCGGGGAGCTGTTTTTT. Translated: CSVEGFIGELFF.

This clonotype was found many times. The rearrangement links TRBV14 to TRBJ1-6; TRBD1 aligns across 9 bases. The CDR3 has 13 residues. CDR1 SGHDN and CDR2 FVKESK come from the germline V gene. Trimming cost V 3 bases and J 14 bases; bases outside gene matches: 5. The CDR3 here is CASSHGGTGSLHF. In nucleotides, the CDR3 is TGTGCCAGCAGCCACGGCGGGACAGGGTCCCTCCACTTT.

The chain is built from TRBV5-6 and TRBJ1-2; maybe TRBD1 (5 bases). CDR1 SGHDT and CDR2 YYEEEE come from the germline V gene. V lost 4 bases, J lost 0 bases, and 13 bases lay in between. The CDR3 extends over 15 amino acids. The CDR3: CASSSIGGANYGYTF. CDR3 coding DNA: TGTGCCAGCAGCAGTATAGGAGGGGCTAACTATGGCTACACCTTC.

This clonotype appeared many times. The genes are TRBV7-8 and TRBJ2-1; tentatively, D is TRBD1 (5 bases). V lost 6 bases and J 0 bases, leaving 18 bases between the germline ends. This CDR3 spans 17 amino acids. Germline assignment: CDR1 SGHVS and CDR2 FQNEAQ. The CDR3 loop reads CASSITDSPSSYNEQFF. In nucleotides, the CDR3 is TGTGCCAGCAGTATTACCGACAGTCCGAGCTCCTACAATGAGCAGTTCTTC.

This clonotype was detected ten times or more. The chain is built from TRBV29-1 and TRBJ2-7; TRBD1 matches at 10 bases. The CDR3 length is 14 residues. After removal of 3 bases from V and 3 bases from J, the junction contained 5 bases not matched to a gene. CDR1 SQVTM and CDR2 ANQGSEA come from the germline V gene. The CDR3, as DNA: TGCAGCGTTGATCCCGGGACAGGGGTCTACGAGCAGTACTTC. Protein product: CSVDPGTGVYEQYF.

This clonotype turned up a few times. The CDR3 is CSARRGIRTEAFF. CDR3 bases: TGCAGTGCTAGAAGGGGGATCCGCACTGAAGCTTTCTTT. The chain is built from TRBV20-1 and TRBJ1-1; weak D call: TRBD1 (6 bases). Looked up from germline, CDR1 is DFQATT and CDR2 is SNEGSKA (reference sequence). Trimming left V 2 bases short and J 4 bases short, with 11 bases between. CDR3 length: 13 amino acids.

The sample holds many counts of this clonotype. This sequence joins TRBV7-8 and TRBJ2-7; 10 nucleotides match TRBD1. The length of the CDR3 is 19 residues. CDR1 and CDR2 (germline): SGHVS, FQNEAQ. V was pared by 5 bases and J by 0 bases, with 16 bases of the junction left unmatched. CDR3 amino acids: CASSPPLRTGGKSSYEQYF. The DNA for the CDR3 is TGTGCCAGCAGCCCACCACTGCGGACAGGGGGTAAAAGCTCCTACGAGCAGTACTTC.

This clonotype was seen many times. This chain links TRBV4-1 with TRBJ2-7; unclear D gene. V was trimmed by 1 base and J by 3 bases, leaving 13 bases between them. CDR1 and CDR2 (germline): MGHRA, YSYEKL. This CDR3 has 15 amino acids. CDR3 in DNA: TGCGCCAGCAGCCAAGGGGCAGGACCGTTCTACGAGCAGTACTTC. Amino acid sequence: CASSQGAGPFYEQYF.

This chain connects TRBV7-2 to TRBJ2-3, with TRBD2 identical over 9 bases. The CDR3 runs to 16 residues. Looked up from germline, CDR1 is SGHTA and CDR2 is FQGNSA. With V trimmed by 4 bases and J by 0 bases, 5 bases remained unmatched. The CDR3 nucleotides read TGTGCCAGCAGCTACCGACTAGCGGCAAGCACAGATACGCAGTATTTT. Translated, it gives CASSYRLAASTDTQYF.